This T cell receptor (beta chain) comes out of a study of cytomegalovirus exposure and HLA in healthy donors. The V end was cut by 5 bases, the J end by 0 bases, with 14 bases between. Germline CDR1 and CDR2: SGHVS and FNYEAQ. The CDR3 consists of 16 residues. Some clones are missing from TCRdb's copy, which holds only in-frame ones; the method was immunoSEQ multiplex PCR. The sample records around 350,000 clones, 86% being singletons. The study drew the donors from its approximately 110-subject validation cohort, separate from the roughly 670-subject first cohort. This TCR was sampled from a woman between 18 and 29 years old in good health and CMV-seronegative. V usage is TRBV7-6 and J usage is TRBJ1-3; D gene uncertain. The specimen was PBMCs. The CDR3 bases are TGTGCCAGCAGCCCAATTGACGGGGTCTCTGGAAACACCATATATTTT. This sequence encodes CASSPIDGVSGNTIYF. Full variable domain (outside the CDR3, taken from reference TRBV7-6 and TRBJ1-3): GAGVSQSPRYKVTKRGQDVALRCDPISGHVSLYWYRQALGQGPEFLTYFNYEAQQDKSGLPNDRFSAERPEGSISTLTIQRTEQRDSAMYRCASSPIDGVSGNTIYFGEGSWLTVV.